This entry concerns a single T cell receptor (beta chain). What it recognizes is unknown. Markers CD45RO/CCR7/CD25/CD127/CD95/CD27 served to sort CD4+ naive, central memory, regulatory and stem cell-like memory cells. Every bit of the isolated RNA underwent reverse transcription, so sequencing read expressed TCRB transcripts. There were 3.5 million to 4.5 million reads on average in the naive, central memory and regulatory T cell samples. The protocol was immunoSEQ multiplex PCR, while the TCRdb copy is restricted to in-frame clones and leaves out a portion. The sample records fewer than 900,000 clones, around a sixth being singletons. This CDR3 comprises 12 residues. Germline V gene data show CDR1 as MNHNS and CDR2 as SASEGT. Trimming removed 8 bases at V and 3 bases at J, with 9 bases between. The sample belongs to a study of beta chain features in type 1 diabetes. At the level of the study: On cell yields, gender and age, patients and healthy donors were similar.

Overall study results and limits: More deletions and fewer insertions at VDJ junctions were found in patients with type 1 diabetes.

Sequencing used naive CD4+ T cells from blood. The chain uses TRBV6-1 and TRBJ2-3; D remains unclear. This receptor was obtained from a woman under 30 in good health. The CDR3 nucleotides are TGTGCCAGCCAGGAGCCGACAGATACGCAGTATTTT. It is translated as CASQEPTDTQYF.